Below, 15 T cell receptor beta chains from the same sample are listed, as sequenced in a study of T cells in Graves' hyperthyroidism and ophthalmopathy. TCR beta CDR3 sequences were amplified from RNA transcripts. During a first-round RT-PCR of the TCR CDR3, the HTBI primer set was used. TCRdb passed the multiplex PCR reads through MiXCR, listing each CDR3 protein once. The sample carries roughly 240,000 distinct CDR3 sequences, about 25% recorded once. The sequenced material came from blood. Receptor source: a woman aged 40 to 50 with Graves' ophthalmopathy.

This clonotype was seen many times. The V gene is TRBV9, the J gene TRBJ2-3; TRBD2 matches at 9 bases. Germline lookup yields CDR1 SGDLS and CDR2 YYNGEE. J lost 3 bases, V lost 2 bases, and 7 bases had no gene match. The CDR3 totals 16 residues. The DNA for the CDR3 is TGTGCCAGCAGCGTCTCCGGGACTAGCAGTACAGATACGCAGTATTTT. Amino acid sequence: CASSVSGTSSTDTQYF.

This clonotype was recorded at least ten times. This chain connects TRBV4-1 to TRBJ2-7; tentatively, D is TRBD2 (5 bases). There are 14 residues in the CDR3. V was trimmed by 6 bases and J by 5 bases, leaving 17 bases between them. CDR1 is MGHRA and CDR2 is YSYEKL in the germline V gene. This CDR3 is CASRAHGNMDEQYF. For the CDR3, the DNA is TGCGCCAGCAGAGCCCACGGGAATATGGACGAGCAGTACTTC.

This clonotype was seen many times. The CDR3 loop is CASSLGRGQDTEAFF. The DNA for the CDR3 is TGCGCCAGCAGCTTGGGAAGGGGGCAAGACACTGAAGCTTTCTTT. The gene calls are TRBV5-1 and TRBJ1-1, with 7 bases aligning to TRBD1. This CDR3 region has 15 residues. V lost 0 bases, J lost 3 bases, and 5 bases stayed unmatched. CDR1 is SGHRS and CDR2 is YFSETQ in the germline V gene.

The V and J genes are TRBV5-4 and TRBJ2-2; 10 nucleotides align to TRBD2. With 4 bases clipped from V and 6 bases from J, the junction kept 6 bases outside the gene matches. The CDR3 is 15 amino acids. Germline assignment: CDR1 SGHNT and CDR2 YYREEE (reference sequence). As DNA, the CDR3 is TGTGCCAGCAGCCATCCTAGCGGGGGTTCCGGGGAGCTGTTTTTT. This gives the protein CASSHPSGGSGELFF. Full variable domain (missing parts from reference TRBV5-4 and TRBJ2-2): ETGVTQSPTHLIKTRGQQVTLRCSSQSGHNTVSWYQQALGQGPQFIFQYYREEENGRGNFPPRFSGLQFPNYSSELNVNALELDDSALYLCASSHPSGGSGELFFGEGSRLTVL.

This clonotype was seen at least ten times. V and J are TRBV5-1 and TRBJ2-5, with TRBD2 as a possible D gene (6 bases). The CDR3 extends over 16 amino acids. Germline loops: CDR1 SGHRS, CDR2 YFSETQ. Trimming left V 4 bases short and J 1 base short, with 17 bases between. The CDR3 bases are TGCGCCAGCAGCCTGGGTATTAGCGGAAGCCAAGAGACCCAGTACTTC. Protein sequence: CASSLGISGSQETQYF.

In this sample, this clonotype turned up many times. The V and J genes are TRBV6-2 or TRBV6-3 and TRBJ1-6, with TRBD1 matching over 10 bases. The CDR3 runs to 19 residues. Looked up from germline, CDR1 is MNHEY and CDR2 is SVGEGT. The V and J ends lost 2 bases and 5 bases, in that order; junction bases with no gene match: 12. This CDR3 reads CASSYGTGEQKRHNSPLHF. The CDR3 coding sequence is TGTGCCAGCAGTTACGGGACAGGGGAGCAAAAACGGCATAATTCACCCCTCCACTTT.

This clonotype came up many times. The CDR3 DNA is TGTGCCAGCAGTTTGGACAGTGATGATAATTCACCCCTCCACTTT. This encodes CASSLDSDDNSPLHF. The chain carries TRBV12-3 or TRBV12-4 and TRBJ1-6; possibly TRBD1 for D (6 bases). This CDR3 contains 15 residues. Deletions cut 3 bases from V and 5 bases from J, with 11 bases between.

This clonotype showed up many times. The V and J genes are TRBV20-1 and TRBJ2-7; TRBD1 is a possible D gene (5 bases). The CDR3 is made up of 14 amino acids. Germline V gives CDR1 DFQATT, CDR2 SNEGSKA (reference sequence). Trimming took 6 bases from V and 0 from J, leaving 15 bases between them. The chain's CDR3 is CSASERQISYEQYF. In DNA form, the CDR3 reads TGCAGTGCCAGCGAAAGACAGATCTCCTACGAGCAGTACTTC.

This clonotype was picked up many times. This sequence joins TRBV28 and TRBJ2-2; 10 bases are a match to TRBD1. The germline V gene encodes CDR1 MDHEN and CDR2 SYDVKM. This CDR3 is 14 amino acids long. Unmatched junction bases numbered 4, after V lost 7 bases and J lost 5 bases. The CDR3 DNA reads TGTGCCAGCACTCCGGGACAGGGGACCGGGGAGCTGTTTTTT. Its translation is CASTPGQGTGELFF.

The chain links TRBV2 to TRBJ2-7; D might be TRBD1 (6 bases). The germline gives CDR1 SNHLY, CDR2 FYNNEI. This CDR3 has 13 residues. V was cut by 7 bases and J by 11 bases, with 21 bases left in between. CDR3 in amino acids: CASTIPTGGVEYF. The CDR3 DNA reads TGTGCCAGCACCATTCCGACAGGAGGTGTTGAGTACTTC.

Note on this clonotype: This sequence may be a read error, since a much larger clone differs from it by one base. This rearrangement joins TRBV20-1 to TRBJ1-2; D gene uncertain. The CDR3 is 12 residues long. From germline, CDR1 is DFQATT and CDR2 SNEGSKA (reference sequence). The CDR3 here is CSAGRADYSYTF. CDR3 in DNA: TGCAGTGCGGGAAGAGCGGACTATAGCTACACCTTC.

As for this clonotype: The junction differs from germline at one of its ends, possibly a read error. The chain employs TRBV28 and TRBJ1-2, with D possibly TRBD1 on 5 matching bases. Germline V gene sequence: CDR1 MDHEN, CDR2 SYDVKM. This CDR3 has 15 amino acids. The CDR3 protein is CASSPYCRENYGYIF. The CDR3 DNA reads TGTGCCAGCAGTCCCTATTGCAGGGAAAACTATGGCTACATCTTC.

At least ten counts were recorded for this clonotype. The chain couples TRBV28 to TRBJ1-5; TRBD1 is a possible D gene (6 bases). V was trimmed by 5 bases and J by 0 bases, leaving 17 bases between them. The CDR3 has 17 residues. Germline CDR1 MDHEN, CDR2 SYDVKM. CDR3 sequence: CASSPIQGDYSNQPQHF. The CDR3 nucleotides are TGTGCCAGCAGTCCGATACAGGGAGATTATAGCAATCAGCCCCAGCATTTT. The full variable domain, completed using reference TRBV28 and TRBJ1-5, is DVKVTQSSRYLVKRTGEKVFLECVQDMDHENMFWYRQDPGLGLRLIYFSYDVKMKEKGDIPEGYSVSREKKERFSLILESASTNQTSMYLCASSPIQGDYSNQPQHFGDGTRLSIL.

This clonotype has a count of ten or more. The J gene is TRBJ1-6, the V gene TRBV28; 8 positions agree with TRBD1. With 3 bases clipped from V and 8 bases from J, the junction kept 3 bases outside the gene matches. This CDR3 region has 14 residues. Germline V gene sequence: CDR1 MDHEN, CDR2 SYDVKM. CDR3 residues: CASSFGQGHSPLHF. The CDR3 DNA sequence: TGTGCCAGCAGTTTTGGACAGGGTCATTCACCCCTCCACTTT.

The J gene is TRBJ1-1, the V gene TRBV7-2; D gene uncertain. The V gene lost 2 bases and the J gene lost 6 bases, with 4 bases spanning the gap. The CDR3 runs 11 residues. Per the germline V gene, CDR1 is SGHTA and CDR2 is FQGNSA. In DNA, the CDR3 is TGTGCCAGCAGCTTATTCCCTGAAGCTTTCTTT. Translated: CASSLFPEAFF.